The rows below give T cell receptor beta chains drawn from one sample of a study of shared T cell receptors in the human thymus. TCRdb's copy holds only in-frame clones and misses some; the assay was immunoSEQ multiplex PCR. The sample lists approximately 490,000 clones; 75% to 80% were seen once. The same data also went into a second study, on human thymus T cells.

The sequenced sample was thymocytes. Receptors were obtained from a boy younger than two with a congenital heart defect. The CDR3 runs from the conserved cysteine through the conserved F or W. D genes are given only for firm matches. Clone sizes are given selectively: once, few, many, or a class where the clone is expanded.

TRBV9	NA	TRBD1	TRBJ2-7	TGTGCCAGCAGCGTAGCTACGGACAGGTTCGGGATGGACTTC	CASSVATDRFGMDF
TRBV7-2	NA	TRBD1	TRBJ2-7	TGTGCCAGCAGCCCCGACAGGGGCGAGCAGTACTTC	CASSPDRGEQYF
TRBV6-5	NA	TRBD2	TRBJ2-1	TGTGCCAGCAGTTACTGGCGGGAGAGGCACAATGAGCAGTTCTTC	CASSYWRERHNEQFF
TRBV18	NA	NA	TRBJ2-4	TGTGCCAGCTCACCACCGGCAGTTGCCGATACGGGAGCCAAAAACATTCAGTACTTC	CASSPPAVADTGAKNIQYF
TRBV27	NA	TRBD2	TRBJ2-1	TGTGCCAGCAGAGATGCGGGAGAGACCCACAATGAGCAGTTCTTC	CASRDAGETHNEQFF
TRBV27	NA	TRBD1	TRBJ2-3	TGTGCCAGCTACTCTTACAGGGGCTTTCTCACAGATACGCAGTATTTT	CASYSYRGFLTDTQYF
TRBV7-6	NA	NA	TRBJ1-1	TGTGCCAGCACCCTAAAGCGGGGGCGGGTGAACACTGAAGCTTTCTTT	CASTLKRGRVNTEAFF
TRBV9	NA	NA	TRBJ1-2	TGTGCCAGCAGCGTGGACAGCGAGTCTAACTATGGCTACACCTTC	CASSVDSESNYGYTF
TRBV11-3	NA	NA	TRBJ2-5	TGTGCCAGCAGCCCGACAGGTGGAGGAGAGACCCAGTACTTC	CASSPTGGGETQYF
TRBV29-1	NA	TRBD2	TRBJ2-3	TGCAGCGTTGAGAGGAGCGGGAGGGCTGGGGATACGCAGTATTTT	CSVERSGRAGDTQYF
TRBV7-2	NA	NA	TRBJ2-7	TGTGCCAGCAGCTTACGACAGGACAAAGCCTACGAGCAGTACTTC	CASSLRQDKAYEQYF
TRBV7-6	NA	NA	TRBJ2-7	TGTGCCAGCAGCCTCGATTCAGCCGTTCCTAGCTACGAGCAGTACTTC	CASSLDSAVPSYEQYF
TRBV30	NA	TRBD2	TRBJ2-1	TGTGCCTGGAGGGCGGGAGGGGAGAGTTGTAGTGAGCAGTTCTTC	CAWRAGGESCSEQFF
TRBV6-4	NA	TRBD1	TRBJ2-2	TGTGCCAGCAGAGACAGGGGGCGAGGGGAGCTGTTTTTT	CASRDRGRGELFF
TRBV29-1	NA	NA	TRBJ2-7	TGCAGCGCACGGACTTGCTACTACGAGCAGTACTTC	CSARTCYYEQYF
TRBV5-1	NA	NA	TRBJ1-2	TGCGCCAGCAGCATGACAGCTAACTATGGCTACACCTTC	CASSMTANYGYTF
TRBV30	NA	NA	TRBJ2-7	TGTGCCTGGAGTGGACTAGCCTACGAGCAGTACTTC	CAWSGLAYEQYF
TRBV19	NA	TRBD2	TRBJ2-3	TGTGCCAGTAGTCCGAGGACTAGCCGAAGCACAGATACGCAGTATTTT	CASSPRTSRSTDTQYF
TRBV25-1	NA	TRBD2	TRBJ2-7	TGTGCCAGCAGTGAATACCGACTAGCGGAGGGGGAACCCTACGAGCAGTACTTC	CASSEYRLAEGEPYEQYF
TRBV7-8	NA	NA	TRBJ2-5	TGTGCCAGCAGCCCCCCAAGACCATTCGGGCAAGAGACCCAGTACTTC	CASSPPRPFGQETQYF
TRBV29-1	NA	NA	TRBJ2-7	TGCAGCGTTGACCCGGGGGGCGCCGGACCCTACGAGCAGTACTTC	CSVDPGGAGPYEQYF
TRBV4-3	NA	TRBD1	TRBJ1-1	TGCGCCAGCAGCCTGACAGGGGGGCCGAACACTGAAGCTTTCTTT	CASSLTGGPNTEAFF
TRBV4-2	NA	TRBD2	TRBJ2-3	TGTGCCAGCAGCCAAGCGCCGGGACTAGAAACAGATACGCAGTATTTT	CASSQAPGLETDTQYF
TRBV27	once	TRBD2	TRBJ2-7	TGTGCCAGCAGTCGAACCGGGACTAGCTCCTACGAGCAGTACTTC	CASSRTGTSSYEQYF
TRBV5-1	NA	TRBD2	TRBJ2-1	TGCGCCAGCAGCTTACTTGGACTAGCGGGAGGTCGCTACAATGAGCAGTTCTTC	CASSLLGLAGGRYNEQFF